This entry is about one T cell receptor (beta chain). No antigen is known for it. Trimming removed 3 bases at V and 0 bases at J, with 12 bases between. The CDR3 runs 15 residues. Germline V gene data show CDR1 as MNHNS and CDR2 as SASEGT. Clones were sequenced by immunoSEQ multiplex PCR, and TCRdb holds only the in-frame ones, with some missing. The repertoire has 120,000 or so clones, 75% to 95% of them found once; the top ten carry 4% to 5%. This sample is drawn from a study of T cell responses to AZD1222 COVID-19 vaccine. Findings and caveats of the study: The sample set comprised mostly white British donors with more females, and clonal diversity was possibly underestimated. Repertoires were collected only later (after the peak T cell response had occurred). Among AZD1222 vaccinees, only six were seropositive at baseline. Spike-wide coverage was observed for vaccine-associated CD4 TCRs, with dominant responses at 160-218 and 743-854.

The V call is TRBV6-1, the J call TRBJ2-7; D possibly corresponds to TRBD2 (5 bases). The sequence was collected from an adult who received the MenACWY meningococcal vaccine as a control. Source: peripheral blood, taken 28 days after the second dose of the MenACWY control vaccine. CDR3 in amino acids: CASSDPQRTSYEQYF. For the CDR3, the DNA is TGTGCCAGCAGTGATCCTCAGCGGACCTCCTACGAGCAGTACTTC.